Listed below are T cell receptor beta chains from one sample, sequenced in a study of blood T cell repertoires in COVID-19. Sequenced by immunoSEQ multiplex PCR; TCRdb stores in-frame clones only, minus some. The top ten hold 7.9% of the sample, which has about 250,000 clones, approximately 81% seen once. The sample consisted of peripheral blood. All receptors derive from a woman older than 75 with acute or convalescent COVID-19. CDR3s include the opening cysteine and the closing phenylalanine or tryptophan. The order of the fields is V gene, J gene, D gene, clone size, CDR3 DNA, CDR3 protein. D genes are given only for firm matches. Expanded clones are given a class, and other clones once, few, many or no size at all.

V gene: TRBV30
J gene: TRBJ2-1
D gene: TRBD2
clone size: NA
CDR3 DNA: TGTGCCTGGAGCGCCCGGACTAGCGGAGACTGGTTCACATACAATGAGCAGTTCTTC
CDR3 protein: CAWSARTSGDWFTYNEQFF

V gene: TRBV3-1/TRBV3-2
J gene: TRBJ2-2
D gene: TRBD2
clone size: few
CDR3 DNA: TGTGCCAGCAGCCTCCGGACTAGCAGCTCTAACACCGGGGAGCTGTTTTTT
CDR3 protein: CASSLRTSSSNTGELFF

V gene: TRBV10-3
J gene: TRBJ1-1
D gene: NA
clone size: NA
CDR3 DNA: TGTGCCATCAGTGAGTCCGGAGGGAACACTGAAGCTTTCTTT
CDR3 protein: CAISESGGNTEAFF

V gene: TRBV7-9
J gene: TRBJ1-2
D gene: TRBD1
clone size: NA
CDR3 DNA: TGTGCCAGCAGCCCAGAGGGGGACAGGGCCACCTTC
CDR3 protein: CASSPEGDRATF

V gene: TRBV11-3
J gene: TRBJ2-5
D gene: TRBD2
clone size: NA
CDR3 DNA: TGTGCCAGCAGCCTTAGCGGGGCGCAAGAGACCCAGTACTTC
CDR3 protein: CASSLSGAQETQYF

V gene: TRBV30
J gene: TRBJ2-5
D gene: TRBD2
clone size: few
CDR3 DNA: TGTGCCTGGGGACTAGCGGAACGTGGGACTCAAGAGACCCAGTACTTC
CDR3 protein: CAWGLAERGTQETQYF

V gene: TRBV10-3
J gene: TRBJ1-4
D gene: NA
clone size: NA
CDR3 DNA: TGTGCCATCAGTGAGTCGGGTGGGCTTAATGAAAAACTGTTTTTT
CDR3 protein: CAISESGGLNEKLFF

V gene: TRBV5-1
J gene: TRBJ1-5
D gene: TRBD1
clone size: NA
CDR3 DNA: TGCGCCAGCAGCTTGAGTCCGGGACAGAATCAGCCCCAGCATTTT
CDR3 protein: CASSLSPGQNQPQHF

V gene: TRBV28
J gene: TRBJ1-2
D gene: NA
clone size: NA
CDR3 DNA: TGTGCCAGCAGTTCCGTAGACATTCCGAAGATAAACTATGGCTACACCTTC
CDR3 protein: CASSSVDIPKINYGYTF

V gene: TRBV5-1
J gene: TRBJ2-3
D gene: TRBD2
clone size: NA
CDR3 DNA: TGCGCCAGCAGCTTGAGACTAGCGGGGGGAGCAGATACGCAGTATTTT
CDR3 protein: CASSLRLAGGADTQYF

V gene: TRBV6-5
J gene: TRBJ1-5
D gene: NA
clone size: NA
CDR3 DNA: TGTGCCAGCAGTTACTCGAGCTATCAGCCCCAGCATTTT
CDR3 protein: CASSYSSYQPQHF

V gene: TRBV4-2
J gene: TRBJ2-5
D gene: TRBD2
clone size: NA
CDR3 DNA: TGTGCCAGCAGCCAAGGGAGACAGACTAGCGGGGGGGAGACCCAGTACTTC
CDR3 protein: CASSQGRQTSGGETQYF

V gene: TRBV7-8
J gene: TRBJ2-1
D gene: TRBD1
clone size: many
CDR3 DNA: TGTGCCAGCAGCCCTCGGACAGGATCAAGCTCCTACAATGAGCAGTTCTTC
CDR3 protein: CASSPRTGSSSYNEQFF

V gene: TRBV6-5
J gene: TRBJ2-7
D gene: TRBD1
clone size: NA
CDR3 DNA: TGTGCCAGCAGGGCCGGGACAGGGCTGACCTACGAGCAGTACTTC
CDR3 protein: CASRAGTGLTYEQYF

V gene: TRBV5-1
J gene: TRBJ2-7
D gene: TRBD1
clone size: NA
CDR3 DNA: TGCGCCAGCAGCTACAATTCAAAGGGACAGGGTATCTACGAGCAGTACTTC
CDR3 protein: CASSYNSKGQGIYEQYF

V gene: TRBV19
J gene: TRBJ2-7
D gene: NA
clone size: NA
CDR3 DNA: TGTGCCAGTAGTACCGAAGGGAGCCCTCGACCTTACGAGCAGTACTTC
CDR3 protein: CASSTEGSPRPYEQYF

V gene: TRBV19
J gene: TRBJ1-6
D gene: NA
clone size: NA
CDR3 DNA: TGTGCCAGTAGTCTCGGGACTCGAAATTCACCCCTCCACTTT
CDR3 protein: CASSLGTRNSPLHF

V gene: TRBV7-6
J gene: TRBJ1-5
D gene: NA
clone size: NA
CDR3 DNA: TGTGCCAGCAGCTCCCTTTCAGGGAATCAGCCCCAGCATTTT
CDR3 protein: CASSSLSGNQPQHF

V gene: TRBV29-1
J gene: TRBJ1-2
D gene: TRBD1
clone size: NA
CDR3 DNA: TGCAGCGTCGCGACAGGGTCGGGCTATGGCTACACCTTC
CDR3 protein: CSVATGSGYGYTF

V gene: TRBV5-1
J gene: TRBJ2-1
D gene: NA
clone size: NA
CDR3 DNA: TGCGCCAGCAGCTTTGGGGGGGCTGCTGTCAATGAGCAGTTCTTC
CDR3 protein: CASSFGGAAVNEQFF

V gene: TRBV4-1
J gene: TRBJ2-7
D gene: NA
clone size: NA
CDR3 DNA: TGCGCCAGCAGCCAACAGGGACTCGGGGAGCAGTACTTC
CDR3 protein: CASSQQGLGEQYF

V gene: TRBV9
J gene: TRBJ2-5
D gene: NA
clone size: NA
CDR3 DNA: TGTGCCAGCAGCGTAGCTACAGGGGGGGTCCGGCAAGAGACCCAGTACTTC
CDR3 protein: CASSVATGGVRQETQYF

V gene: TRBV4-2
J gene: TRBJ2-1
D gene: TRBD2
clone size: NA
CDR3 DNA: TGTGCCAGCAGTGGTTCCAAGGAGGGAGCGGGAAACTACAATGAGCAGTTCTTC
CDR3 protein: CASSGSKEGAGNYNEQFF

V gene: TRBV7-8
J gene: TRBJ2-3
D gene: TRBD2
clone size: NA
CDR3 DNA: TGTGCCAGCAGCTTACTAGCGGGAGGACGCACAGATACGCAGTATTTT
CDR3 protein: CASSLLAGGRTDTQYF

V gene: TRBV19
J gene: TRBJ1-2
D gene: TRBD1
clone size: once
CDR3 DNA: TGTGCCAGTAGTAACCCCTCCCGGCAGGGGGGCTATGGCTACACCTTC
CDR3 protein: CASSNPSRQGGYGYTF

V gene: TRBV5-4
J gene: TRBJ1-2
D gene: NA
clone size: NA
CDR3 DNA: TGTGCCAGCAGCATGGACAGTTATGGCTACACCTTC
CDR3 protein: CASSMDSYGYTF

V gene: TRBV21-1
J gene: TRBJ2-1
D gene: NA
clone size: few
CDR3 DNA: TGTGCCCCGAAGGGGGTTGGGGCTAGCGGGAGGCCTTCCTACAATGAGCAGTTCTTC
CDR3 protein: CAPKGVGASGRPSYNEQFF

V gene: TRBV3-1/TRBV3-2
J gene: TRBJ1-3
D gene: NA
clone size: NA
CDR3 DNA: TGTGCCAGCAACTACAGGGCGAGCTCTGGAAACACCATATATTTT
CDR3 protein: CASNYRASSGNTIYF

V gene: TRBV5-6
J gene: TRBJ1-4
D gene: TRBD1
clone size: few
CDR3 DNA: TGTGCCAGCAGCTTGGTGGGACAGGCTGCGGAAAAACTGTTTTTT
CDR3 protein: CASSLVGQAAEKLFF

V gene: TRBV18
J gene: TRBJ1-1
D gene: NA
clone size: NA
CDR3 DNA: TGTGCCAGCTCAACCCAGGACACTGAAGCTTTCTTT
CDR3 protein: CASSTQDTEAFF

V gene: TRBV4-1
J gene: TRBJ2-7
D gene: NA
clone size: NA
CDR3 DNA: TGCGCCAGCAGGGGGCAGAACGAGCAGTACTTC
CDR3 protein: CASRGQNEQYF

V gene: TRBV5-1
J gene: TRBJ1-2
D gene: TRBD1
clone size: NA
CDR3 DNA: TGCGCCAGCAGCTTGTGGCGGGCAGGGGGCAACTATGGCTACACCTTC
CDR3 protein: CASSLWRAGGNYGYTF

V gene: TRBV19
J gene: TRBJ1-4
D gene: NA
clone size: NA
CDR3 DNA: TGTGCCAGTAGTATAGTAGTTTTTAATGAAAAACTGTTTTTT
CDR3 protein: CASSIVVFNEKLFF

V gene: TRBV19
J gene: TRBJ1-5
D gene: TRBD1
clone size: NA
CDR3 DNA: TGTGCCAGTAGTATAACAGGGGAGCAGCCCCAGCATTTT
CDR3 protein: CASSITGEQPQHF

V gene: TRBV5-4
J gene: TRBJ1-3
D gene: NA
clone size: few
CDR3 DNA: TGTGCCAGCAGCTTGGGGGGAGGGAACACCATATATTTT
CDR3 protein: CASSLGGGNTIYF

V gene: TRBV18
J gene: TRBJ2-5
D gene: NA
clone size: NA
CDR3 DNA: TGTGCCAGCTCACCAGGCCGTCAAGAGACCCAGTACTTC
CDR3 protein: CASSPGRQETQYF

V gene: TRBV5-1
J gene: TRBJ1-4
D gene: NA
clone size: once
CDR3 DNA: TGCGCCAGCAGCTTGGACCTTCAGGGTACGGAAAAACTGTTTTTT
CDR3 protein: CASSLDLQGTEKLFF

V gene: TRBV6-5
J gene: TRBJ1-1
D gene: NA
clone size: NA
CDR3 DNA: TGTGCCAGCAGGACGAGACAGTCGAACACTGAAGCTTTCTTT
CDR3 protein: CASRTRQSNTEAFF

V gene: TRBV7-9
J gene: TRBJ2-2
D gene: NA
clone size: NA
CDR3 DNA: TGTGCCAGCAGCGCCGGGTCGAACACCGGGGAGCTGTTTTTT
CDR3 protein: CASSAGSNTGELFF

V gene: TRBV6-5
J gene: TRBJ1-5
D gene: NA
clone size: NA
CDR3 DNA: TGTTCCTCGGGGGGGTATAGCAATCAGCCCCAGCATTTT
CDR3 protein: CSSGGYSNQPQHF

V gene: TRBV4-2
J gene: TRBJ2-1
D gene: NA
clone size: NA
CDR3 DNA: TGTGCCAGCAGCCAAGATCCCAGTAGGCTAGCGTCCAAAGACCAGGATGAGCAGTTCTTC
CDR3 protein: CASSQDPSRLASKDQDEQFF

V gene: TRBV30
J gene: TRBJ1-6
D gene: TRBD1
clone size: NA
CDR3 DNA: TGTGCCTGGAGTGCAGTGGGACAGGGTGCCTATAATTCACCCCTCCACTTT
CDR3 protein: CAWSAVGQGAYNSPLHF

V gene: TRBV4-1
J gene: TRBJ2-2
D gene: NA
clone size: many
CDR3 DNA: TGCGCCAGCAGCCGGATCATAGCGATCACCGGGGAGCTGTTTTTT
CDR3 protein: CASSRIIAITGELFF

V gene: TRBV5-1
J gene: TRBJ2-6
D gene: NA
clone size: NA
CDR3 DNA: TGCGCCAGCAGCTTGACTGCCGGACAGCCGTACTCTGGGGCCAACGTCCTGACTTTC
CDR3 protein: CASSLTAGQPYSGANVLTF

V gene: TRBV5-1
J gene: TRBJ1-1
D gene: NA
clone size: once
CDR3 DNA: TGCGCCAGCAGCCCCCAAGGGGCCCACACTGAAGCTTTCTTT
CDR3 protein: CASSPQGAHTEAFF

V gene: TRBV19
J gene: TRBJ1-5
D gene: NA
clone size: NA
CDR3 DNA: TGTGCCAGTAGTAGCAAACGGGGTCCCCAGCCCCAGCATTTT
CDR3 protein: CASSSKRGPQPQHF

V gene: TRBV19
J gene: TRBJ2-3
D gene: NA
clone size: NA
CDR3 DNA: TGTGCCAGTAGTATCGCAGGCCGAGGGGGGGCAAAGTCCACAGATACGCAGTATTTT
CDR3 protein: CASSIAGRGGAKSTDTQYF

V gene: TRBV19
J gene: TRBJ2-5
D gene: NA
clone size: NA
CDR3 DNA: TGTGCCAGTAGTCTTCCCCCTGTGGAGACCCAGTACTTC
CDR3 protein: CASSLPPVETQYF

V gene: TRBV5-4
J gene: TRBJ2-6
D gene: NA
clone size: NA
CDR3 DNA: TGTGCCAGCAGCCTTTGGAGCTCTGGGGCCAACGTCCTGACTTTC
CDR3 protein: CASSLWSSGANVLTF

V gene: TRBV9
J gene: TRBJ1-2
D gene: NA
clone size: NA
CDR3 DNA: TGTGCCAGCAGCGTGTTAGCGGGACGCCCATGGGATGGCTACACCTTC
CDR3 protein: CASSVLAGRPWDGYTF